This T cell receptor beta chain was obtained from a study of blood T cell repertoires in COVID-19 (dated by TCRdb to the early 2020s). For the wider study: The collaborator samples originated in the United States, Italy and Spain and spanned the acute and convalescent phases of COVID-19. The prospective study material was composed of cDNA or gDNA derived from T cells, B-cell-depleted T cells, or PBMCs. Subjects who had been exposed to COVID-19, were actively infected with it, or had recovered from it provided the deeply sampled blood TCRbeta repertoires that made up the dataset. Where available, HLA class I and class II types were obtained from metadata supplied by the sample provider rather than from assay-based typing. Sample metadata almost always included a de-identified subject ID, COVID-19 status, age in years and sex. The samples were drawn from two sources: the first 160 participants of the ongoing ImmuneRACE study, and 1,000 to 1,500 subjects contributed by 6 global collaborators. The repertoires were released in a freely available public database meant as a resource for research on the immune response to SARS-CoV-2. What the authors observed across the whole study: The quantity of clinical and demographic metadata differed by source and by participant and was supplied without curation.

The CDR3 starts with the cysteine, ends with the phenylalanine, and has 15 residues. The read is trimmed to its CDR3 DNA, 45 bases read in frame from base 1. From V the trimming removes 0 bases and from J it removes 4 bases, while the gene matches leave 5 bases of the junction unaccounted for. In the germline V gene, CDR1 corresponds to MNHEY and CDR2 to SVGAGI. On this clone: Its cognate antigen has yet to be identified. No much larger clonotype is one base removed from it; base qualities were not supplied.

Collaborating institutions collected whole blood in K2EDTA tubes following their own protocols. For TCRbeta analysis, collaborators shipped samples as frozen whole blood, isolated PBMCs, or DNA extracted from either of those sample types. TCRbeta CDR3 regions were amplified from genomic DNA using the immunoSEQ Assay, a bias-controlled multiplex PCR. Per the authors' processing: The number of nucleated cells in each sample was estimated by amplification of reference gene primers within the assay. Sequence reads were collapsed and filtered to measure the absolute abundance of every unique TCRbeta CDR3 rearrangement. For each sample, productive Simpson clonality was calculated as the square root of Simpson's diversity index across productive rearrangements. The table was pulled from immuneACCESS by TCRdb, which kept in-frame rearrangements only. Such tables lose some clones; where checked, under half of the loss comes from unresolved V genes, and the rest has no known cause. Clone size and the V and J calls come from that table; the DNA yielded D and trimming. The sample has approximately 140,000 clones on record, around 88% of them singletons. 28% of the sample rests with the top ten.

The V and J segments used are TRBV6-5 and TRBJ1-2; 7 bases in the middle match TRBD1. The sequencing input was peripheral blood. This receptor was identified in a human donor in a cohort sampled during active COVID-19. The encoded CDR3 is CASSYSWTGTYGYTF. The DNA sequence is TGTGCCAGCAGTTACTCGTGGACAGGCACCTATGGCTACACCTTC.